The 4 T cell receptor beta chains presented below share a single source sample, sequenced in a study of tumor-infiltrating lymphocytes in primary liver carcinoma. The input was approximately 500 ng total RNA; TCR beta cDNA was made from it with a constant-region primer. Investigators got TCR beta libraries out of three nested multiplex PCR rounds, done with slightly modified ARM-PCR. The first two PCR rounds used TRBV1-TRBV30 primers with a Cbeta primer, roughly 10 cycles each. TCRdb processed the multiplex PCR reads anew with MiXCR; each CDR3 protein has one entry. The sample consists of about 120,000 distinct CDR3 sequences, 55% to 70% of them appearing once. The tissue used was unsorted bulk material of roughly 17-34 mg. RNA and DNA were co-extracted from it with the AllPrep DNA/RNA mini kit. The specimen sequenced was tumor-adjacent normal liver tissue. Receptors were obtained from an older woman with primary liver carcinoma and hepatitis B virus infection.

Only one count was recorded for this clonotype. A junction end diverges from the germline sequence, so it may reflect a read error. The J gene is TRBJ2-2, the V gene TRBV6-1; 7 bases line up with TRBD1. In germline, CDR1 is MNHNS, CDR2 SASEGT. CDR3 size: 14 residues. The CDR3 spells CASTERGRTGELFF. The CDR3 DNA follows: TGTGCCAGCACTGAAAGGGGGCGCACCGGGGAACTGTTTTTT.

This clonotype was found once. The rearrangement links TRBV6-2 or TRBV6-3 to TRBJ1-5, with 10 bases aligning to TRBD1. CDR1 is MNHEY and CDR2 is SVGEGT in the germline V gene. There are 13 residues in the CDR3. The CDR3 loop reads CVGRPGTGDSQHF. Written as DNA, the CDR3 is TGTGTCGGCAGACCAGGGACAGGGGACAGCCAGCATTTT.

Comments on this clonotype: Because the CDR3's place on the DNA is in doubt, the DNA is left out and the CDR3 is given as listed by TCRdb. This chain connects TRBV12-3 or TRBV12-4 to TRBJ2-2; the table calls TRBD1, which could not be checked here. Both ends counted, the CDR3 spans 15 residues. The CDR3 spells CASSLVGGGTGEPFF.

The V gene is TRBV10-3, the J gene TRBJ1-4; a possible D gene is TRBD1 (5 bases). The V end lost 11 bases, the J end lost 5 bases, and 15 bases lay between the germline ends. The germline V gene has CDR1 ENHRY and CDR2 SYGVKD. The CDR3 runs 13 residues. CDR3 loop: CAATAGSNEKLFF. In DNA, the CDR3 is TGTGCCGCCACGGCAGGGTCGAATGAAAAACTGTTTTTT.